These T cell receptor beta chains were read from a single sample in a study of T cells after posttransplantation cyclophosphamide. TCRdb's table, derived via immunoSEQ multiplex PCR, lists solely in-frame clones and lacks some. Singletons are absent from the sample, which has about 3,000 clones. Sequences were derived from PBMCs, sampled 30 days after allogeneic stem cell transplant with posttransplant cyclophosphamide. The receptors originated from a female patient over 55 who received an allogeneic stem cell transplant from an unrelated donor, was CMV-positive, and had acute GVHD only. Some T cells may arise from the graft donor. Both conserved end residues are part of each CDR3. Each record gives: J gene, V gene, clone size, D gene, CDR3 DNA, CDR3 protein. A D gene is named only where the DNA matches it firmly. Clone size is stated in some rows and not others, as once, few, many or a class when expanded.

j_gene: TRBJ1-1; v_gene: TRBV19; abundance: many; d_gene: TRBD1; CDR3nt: TGTGCCAGTATTAATACAGGGGTTCACACTGAAGCTTTCTTT; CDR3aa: CASINTGVHTEAFF
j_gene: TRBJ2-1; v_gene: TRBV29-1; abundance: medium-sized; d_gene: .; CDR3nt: TGCAGCGTTGAAGTCGGTGAGCAGTTCTTC; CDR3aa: CSVEVGEQFF
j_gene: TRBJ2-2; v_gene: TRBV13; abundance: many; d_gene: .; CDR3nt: TGTGCCAGCAGCTCTCGACTTCACCATTATTACACCGGGGAGCTGTTTTTT; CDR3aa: CASSSRLHHYYTGELFF
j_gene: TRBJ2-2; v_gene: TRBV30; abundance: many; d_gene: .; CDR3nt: TGTGCCTGGGGACGGAGCGGGACCGGGGAGCTGTTTTTT; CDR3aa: CAWGRSGTGELFF
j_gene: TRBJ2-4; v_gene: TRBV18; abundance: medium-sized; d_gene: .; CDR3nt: TGTGCCAGCTCTCCTCCCAGTACCAAAAACATTCAGTACTTC; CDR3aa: CASSPPSTKNIQYF
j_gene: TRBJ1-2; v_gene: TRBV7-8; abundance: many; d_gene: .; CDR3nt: TGTGCCAGCAGCTTAAGTTCCGTTTTCGACAGGAAAAACTATGGCTACACCTTC; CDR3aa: CASSLSSVFDRKNYGYTF
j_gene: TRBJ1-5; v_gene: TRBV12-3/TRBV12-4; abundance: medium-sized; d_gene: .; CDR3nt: TGTGCCAGCAGTAGCTTAGGGGCGAGCAATCAGCCCCAGCATTTT; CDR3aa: CASSSLGASNQPQHF
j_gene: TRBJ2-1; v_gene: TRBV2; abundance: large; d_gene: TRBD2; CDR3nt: TGTGCCAGCAGTGAAAGGGGACTAGCGACCACCCCTAGGACTCGGCAGTTCTTC; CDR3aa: CASSERGLATTPRTRQFF
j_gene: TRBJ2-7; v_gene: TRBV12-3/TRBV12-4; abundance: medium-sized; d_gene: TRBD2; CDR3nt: TGTGCCAGCTGCGGCGGGGGATCCTACGAGCAGTACTTC; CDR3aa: CASCGGGSYEQYF
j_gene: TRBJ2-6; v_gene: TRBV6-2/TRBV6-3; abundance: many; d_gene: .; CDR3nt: TGTGCCAGCAGTTACCCGACCCGTAGACAGTCCCTCTCTGGGGCCAACGTCCTGACTTTC; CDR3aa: CASSYPTRRQSLSGANVLTF
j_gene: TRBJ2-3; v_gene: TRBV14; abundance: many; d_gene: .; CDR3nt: TGTGCCAGCAGCCAAGGGCCGAATACGCAGTATTTT; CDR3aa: CASSQGPNTQYF
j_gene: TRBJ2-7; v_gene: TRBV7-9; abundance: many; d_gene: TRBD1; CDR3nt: TGTGCCAGCAGCTTCCTCCCCGGGACAGGGGGCAAATACGAGCAGTACTTC; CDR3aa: CASSFLPGTGGKYEQYF
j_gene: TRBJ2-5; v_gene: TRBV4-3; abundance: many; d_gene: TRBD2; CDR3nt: TGCGCCAGCAGCCAAGAAGTTAGCGGGGGAAACCAAGAGACCCAGTACTTC; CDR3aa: CASSQEVSGGNQETQYF
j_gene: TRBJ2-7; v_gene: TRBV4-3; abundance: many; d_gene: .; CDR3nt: TGCGCCAGCAGCCCCGGGACTGGCTCCTACGAGCAGTACTTC; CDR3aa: CASSPGTGSYEQYF
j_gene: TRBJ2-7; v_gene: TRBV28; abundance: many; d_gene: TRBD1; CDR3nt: TGTGCCAGCAGTTCGGGACAGACCTACTACGAGCAGTACTTC; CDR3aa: CASSSGQTYYEQYF
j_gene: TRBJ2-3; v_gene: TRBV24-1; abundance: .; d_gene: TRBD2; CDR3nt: TGTGCCACCAGTGATTTGGGGCGGGAGAAAACAGATACGCAGTATTTT; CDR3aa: CATSDLGREKTDTQYF
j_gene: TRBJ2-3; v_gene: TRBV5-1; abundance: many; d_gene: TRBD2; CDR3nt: TGCGCCAGCAGCTTGGTTATAGCGGGGACAGATACGCAGTATTTT; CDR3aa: CASSLVIAGTDTQYF
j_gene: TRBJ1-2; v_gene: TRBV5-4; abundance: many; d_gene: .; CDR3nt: TGTGCCAGCACCAGACACGCCGTGGAGGGCTATGGCTACACCTTC; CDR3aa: CASTRHAVEGYGYTF
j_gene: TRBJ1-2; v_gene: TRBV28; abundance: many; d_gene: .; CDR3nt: TGTGCCAGCAGTTCGCTGTCGGGGGGAGACTATGGCTACACCTTC; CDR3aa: CASSSLSGGDYGYTF
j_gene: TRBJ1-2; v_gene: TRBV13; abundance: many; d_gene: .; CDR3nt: TGTGCCAGCAGCTTAGGCAGAACTAACTATGGCTACACCTTC; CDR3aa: CASSLGRTNYGYTF
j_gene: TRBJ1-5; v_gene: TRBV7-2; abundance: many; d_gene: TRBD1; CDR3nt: TGTGCCAGCAGCTCGAGGACAGGGGGCGCAGGACAGCCCCAGCATTTT; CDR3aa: CASSSRTGGAGQPQHF
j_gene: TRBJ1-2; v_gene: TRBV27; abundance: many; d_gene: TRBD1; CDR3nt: TGTGCCAGCAGCTTCGAGTCTCAGGGGGCCTATGGCTACACCTTC; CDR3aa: CASSFESQGAYGYTF
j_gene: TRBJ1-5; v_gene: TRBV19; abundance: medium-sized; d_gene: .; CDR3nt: TGTGCCAGTAGGGTGGGACTTTCTCAGCTTCGTCAGCCCCAGCATTTT; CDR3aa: CASRVGLSQLRQPQHF
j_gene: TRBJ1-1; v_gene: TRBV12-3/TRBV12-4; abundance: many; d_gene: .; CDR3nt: TGTGCCAGCATAGGGGGAAACACTGAAGCTTTCTTT; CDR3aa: CASIGGNTEAFF
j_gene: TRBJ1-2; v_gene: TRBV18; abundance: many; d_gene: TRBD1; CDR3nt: TGTGCCAGCTCACCAGGAACAGGGGGCGATTACTATGGCTACACCTTC; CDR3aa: CASSPGTGGDYYGYTF
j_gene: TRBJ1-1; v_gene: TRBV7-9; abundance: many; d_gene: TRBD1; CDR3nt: TGTGCCAGCAGCTCGGACAGGGGGCGGATCGGAGTTACTGAAGCTTTCTTT; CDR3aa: CASSSDRGRIGVTEAFF
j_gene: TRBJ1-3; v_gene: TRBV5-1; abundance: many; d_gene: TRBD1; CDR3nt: TGCGCCAGCAGCCCAGGGACAGTTTCTACTGGAAACACCATATATTTT; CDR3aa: CASSPGTVSTGNTIYF
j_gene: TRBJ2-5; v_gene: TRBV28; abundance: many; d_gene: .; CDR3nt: TGTGCCAGCAGACACAGCCTCGCCCAGGAGACCCAGTACTTC; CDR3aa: CASRHSLAQETQYF
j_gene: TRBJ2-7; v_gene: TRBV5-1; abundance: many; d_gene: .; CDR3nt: TGCGCCAGCAGCCCAAGGGTTGGATCCTACGAGCAGTACTTC; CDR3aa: CASSPRVGSYEQYF
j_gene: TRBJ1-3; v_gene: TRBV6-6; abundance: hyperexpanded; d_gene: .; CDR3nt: TGTGCCAGCAGCAGTTCAGGGTCTGGAAACACCATATATTTT; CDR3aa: CASSSSGSGNTIYF
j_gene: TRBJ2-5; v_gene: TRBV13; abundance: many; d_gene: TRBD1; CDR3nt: TGTGCCAGCAGCACCGGGACAGGAGACGTCCTAGAGACCCAGTACTTC; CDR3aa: CASSTGTGDVLETQYF
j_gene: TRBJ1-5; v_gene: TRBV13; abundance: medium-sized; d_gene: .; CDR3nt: TGTGCCAGCAGCCCGGGGAGCAATCAGCCCCAGCATTTT; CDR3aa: CASSPGSNQPQHF
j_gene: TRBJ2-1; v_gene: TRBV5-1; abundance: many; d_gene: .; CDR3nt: TGCGCCAGCAGCTTGGTAGCAAGCTCCTACAATGAGCAGTTCTTC; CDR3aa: CASSLVASSYNEQFF
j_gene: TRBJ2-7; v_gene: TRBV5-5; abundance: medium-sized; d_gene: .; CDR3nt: TGTGCCAGCAGCTTGAACGACGGACTCTACGAGCAGTACTTC; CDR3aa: CASSLNDGLYEQYF
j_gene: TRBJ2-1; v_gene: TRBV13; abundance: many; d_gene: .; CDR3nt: TGTGCCAGCAGCTTAGGTAGGAGGGGCTCCTACAATGAGCAGTTCTTC; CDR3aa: CASSLGRRGSYNEQFF
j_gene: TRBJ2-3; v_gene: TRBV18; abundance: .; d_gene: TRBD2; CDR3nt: TGTGCCAGCTCACCTGGGGGGGCAGATACGCAGTATTTT; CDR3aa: CASSPGGADTQYF
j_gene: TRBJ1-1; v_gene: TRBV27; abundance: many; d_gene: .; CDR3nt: TGTGCCACCAAAGGGGCAGGGAACACTGAAGCTTTCTTT; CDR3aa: CATKGAGNTEAFF
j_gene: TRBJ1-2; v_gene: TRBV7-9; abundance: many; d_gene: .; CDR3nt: TGTGCCAGCAGCTTATATGCCCCTCGCCTTAGCTATGGCTACACCTTC; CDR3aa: CASSLYAPRLSYGYTF
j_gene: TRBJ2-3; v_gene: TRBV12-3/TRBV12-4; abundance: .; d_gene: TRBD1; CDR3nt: TGTGCCAGCAGTCTCGCCGAGACAGGGGTATCAGATACGCAGTATTTT; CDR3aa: CASSLAETGVSDTQYF
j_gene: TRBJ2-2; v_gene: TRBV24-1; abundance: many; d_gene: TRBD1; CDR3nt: TGTGCCACCAGCGCGGGACAGGTGTCCACCGGGGAGCTGTTTTTT; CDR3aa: CATSAGQVSTGELFF